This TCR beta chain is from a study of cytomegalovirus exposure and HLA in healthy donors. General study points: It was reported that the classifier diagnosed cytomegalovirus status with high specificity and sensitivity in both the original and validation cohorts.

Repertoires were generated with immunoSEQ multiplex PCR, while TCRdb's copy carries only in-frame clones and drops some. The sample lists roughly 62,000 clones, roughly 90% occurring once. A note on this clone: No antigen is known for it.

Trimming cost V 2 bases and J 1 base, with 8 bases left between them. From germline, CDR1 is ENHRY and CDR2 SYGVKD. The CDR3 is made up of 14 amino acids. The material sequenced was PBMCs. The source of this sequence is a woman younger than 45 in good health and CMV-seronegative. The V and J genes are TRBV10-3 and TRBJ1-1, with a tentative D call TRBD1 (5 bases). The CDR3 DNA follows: TGTGCCATCAGTGAGAGCAGGGAGAACACTGAAGCTTTCTTT. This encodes CAISESRENTEAFF.